This T cell receptor (beta chain) came from a study of graft-versus-host responses after intestinal transplantation. About the study: Multivisceral, liver-intestinal, or isolated intestinal transplants were given to recipients.

The CDR3 contains 11 residues. V shed 2 bases and J shed 3 bases, with 2 bases lying between them. The germline V gene encodes CDR1 SGHAT and CDR2 FQNNGV. In regard to this clone: What it recognizes is unknown.

Only in-frame clones appear in the TCRdb table, and some are missing; sequencing was by immunoSEQ multiplex PCR. The table lists 85,000 to 110,000 clones, 93% of them singletons. This receptor was taken from a human donor who received an intestinal transplant. Sample: unstimulated CD8+ T cells sorted from spleen or lymph node cells, taken before intestinal transplant. The chain joins TRBV11-2 to TRBJ2-7; the D is unclear. The CDR3: CASSLNYEQYF. The CDR3 DNA is TGTGCCAGCAGCTTAAACTACGAGCAGTACTTC.